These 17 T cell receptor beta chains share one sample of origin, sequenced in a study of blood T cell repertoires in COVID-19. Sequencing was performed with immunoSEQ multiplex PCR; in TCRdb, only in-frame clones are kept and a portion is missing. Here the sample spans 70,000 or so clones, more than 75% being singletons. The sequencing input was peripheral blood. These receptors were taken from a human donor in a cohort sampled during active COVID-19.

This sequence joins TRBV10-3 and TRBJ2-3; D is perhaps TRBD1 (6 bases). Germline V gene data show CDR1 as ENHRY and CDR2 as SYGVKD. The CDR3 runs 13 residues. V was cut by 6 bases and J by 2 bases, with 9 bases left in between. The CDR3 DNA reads TGTGCCATCAGCCCAGGGGCCACAGATACGCAGTATTTT. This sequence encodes CAISPGATDTQYF.

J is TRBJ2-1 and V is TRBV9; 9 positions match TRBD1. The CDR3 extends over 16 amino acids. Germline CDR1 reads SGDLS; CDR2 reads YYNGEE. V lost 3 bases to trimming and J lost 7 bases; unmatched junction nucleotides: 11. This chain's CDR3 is CASSAGGGQGMNEQFF. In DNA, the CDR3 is TGTGCCAGCAGCGCCGGGGGTGGACAGGGGATGAATGAGCAGTTCTTC.

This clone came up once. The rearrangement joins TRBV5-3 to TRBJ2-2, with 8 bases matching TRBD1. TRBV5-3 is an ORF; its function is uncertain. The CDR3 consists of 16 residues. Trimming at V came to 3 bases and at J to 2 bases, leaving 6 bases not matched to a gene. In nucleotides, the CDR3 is TGTGCCAGAAGCTCCGGGACAGGAGATAACACCGGGGAGCTGTTTTTT. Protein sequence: CARSSGTGDNTGELFF.

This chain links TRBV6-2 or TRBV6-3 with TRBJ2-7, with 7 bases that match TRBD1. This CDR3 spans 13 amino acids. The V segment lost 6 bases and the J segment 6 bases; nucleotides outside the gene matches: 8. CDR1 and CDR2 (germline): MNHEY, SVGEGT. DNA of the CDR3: TGTGCCAGCAGCCCGGGACAGTTAGGCGAGCAGTACTTC. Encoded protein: CASSPGQLGEQYF.

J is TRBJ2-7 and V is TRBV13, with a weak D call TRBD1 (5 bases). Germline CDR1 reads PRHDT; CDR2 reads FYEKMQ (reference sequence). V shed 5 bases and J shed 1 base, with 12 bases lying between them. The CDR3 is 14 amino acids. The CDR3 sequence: CASSRPTVSYEQYF. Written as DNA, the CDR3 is TGTGCCAGCAGCCGCCCGACAGTTTCCTACGAGCAGTACTTC.

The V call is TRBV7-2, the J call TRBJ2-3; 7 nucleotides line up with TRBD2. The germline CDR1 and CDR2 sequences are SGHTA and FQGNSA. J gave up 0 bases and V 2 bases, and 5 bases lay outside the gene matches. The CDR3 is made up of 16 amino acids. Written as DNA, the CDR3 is TGTGCCAGCAGCTTAACGAGCGGGGCTAGCACAGATACGCAGTATTTT. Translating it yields CASSLTSGASTDTQYF.

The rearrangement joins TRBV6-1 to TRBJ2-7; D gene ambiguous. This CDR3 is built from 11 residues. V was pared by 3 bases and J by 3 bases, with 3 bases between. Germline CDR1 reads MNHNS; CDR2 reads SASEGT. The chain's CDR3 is CASSDNYEQYF. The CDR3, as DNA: TGTGCCAGCAGTGACAACTACGAGCAGTACTTC.

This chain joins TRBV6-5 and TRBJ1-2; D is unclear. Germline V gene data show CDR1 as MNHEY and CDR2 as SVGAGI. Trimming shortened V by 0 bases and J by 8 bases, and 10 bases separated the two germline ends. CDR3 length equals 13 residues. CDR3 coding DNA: TGTGCCAGCAGTTACTCGGAGGGTCAGGGCTACACCTTC. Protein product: CASSYSEGQGYTF.

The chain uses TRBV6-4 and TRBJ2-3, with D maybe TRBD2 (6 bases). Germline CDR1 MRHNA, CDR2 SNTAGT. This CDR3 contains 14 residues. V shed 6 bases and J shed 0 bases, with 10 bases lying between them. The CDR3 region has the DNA TGTGCCAGCAGCCCCGGGACTAGCACAGATACGCAGTATTTT. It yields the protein CASSPGTSTDTQYF.

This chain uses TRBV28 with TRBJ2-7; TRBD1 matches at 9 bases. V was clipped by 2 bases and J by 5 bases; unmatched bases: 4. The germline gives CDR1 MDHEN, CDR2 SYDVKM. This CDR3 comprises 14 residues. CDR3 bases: TGTGCCAGCAGTTTAGGGACAGGGTCCCACGAGCAGTACTTC. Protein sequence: CASSLGTGSHEQYF.

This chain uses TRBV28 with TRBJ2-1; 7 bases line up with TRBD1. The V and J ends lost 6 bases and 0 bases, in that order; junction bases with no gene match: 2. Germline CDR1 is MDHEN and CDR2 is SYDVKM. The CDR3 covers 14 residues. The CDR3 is CASRSGGSYNEQFF. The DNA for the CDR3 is TGTGCCAGCAGGTCAGGGGGCTCCTACAATGAGCAGTTCTTC.

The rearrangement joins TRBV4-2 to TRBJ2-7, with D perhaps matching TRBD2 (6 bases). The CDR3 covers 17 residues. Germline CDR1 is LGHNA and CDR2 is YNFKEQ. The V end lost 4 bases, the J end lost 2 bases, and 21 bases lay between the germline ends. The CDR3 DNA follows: TGTGCCAGCAGCCCTCACGGAGGGCGGGATGGCACCTACGAGCAGTACTTC. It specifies CASSPHGGRDGTYEQYF.

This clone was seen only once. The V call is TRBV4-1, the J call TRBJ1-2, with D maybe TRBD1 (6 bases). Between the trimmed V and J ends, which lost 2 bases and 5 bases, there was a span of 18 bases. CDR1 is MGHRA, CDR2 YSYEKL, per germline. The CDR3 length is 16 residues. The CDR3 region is CASSQPGQSRPYGYTF. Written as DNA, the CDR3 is TGCGCCAGCAGCCAACCCGGACAGTCCCGCCCTTATGGCTACACCTTC.

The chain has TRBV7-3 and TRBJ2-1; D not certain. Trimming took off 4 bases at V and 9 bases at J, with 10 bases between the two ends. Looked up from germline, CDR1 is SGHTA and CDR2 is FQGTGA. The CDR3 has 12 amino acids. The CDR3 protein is CASSSPGGEQFF. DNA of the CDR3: TGTGCCAGCAGCTCCCCCGGCGGTGAGCAGTTCTTC.

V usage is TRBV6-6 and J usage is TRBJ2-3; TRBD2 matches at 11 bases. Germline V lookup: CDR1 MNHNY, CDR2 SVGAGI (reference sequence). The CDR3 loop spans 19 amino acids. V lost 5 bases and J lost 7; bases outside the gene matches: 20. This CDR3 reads CASSLNFFSLAGEGHTQYF. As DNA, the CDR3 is TGTGCCAGCAGTCTCAACTTTTTCTCACTAGCGGGAGAGGGGCATACGCAGTATTTT.

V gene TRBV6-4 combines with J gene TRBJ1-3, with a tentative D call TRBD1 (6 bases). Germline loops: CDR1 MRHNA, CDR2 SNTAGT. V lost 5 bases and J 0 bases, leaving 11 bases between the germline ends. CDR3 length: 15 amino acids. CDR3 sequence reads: CASSRDTTSGNTIYF. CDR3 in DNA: TGTGCCAGCAGTCGGGACACAACCTCTGGAAACACCATATATTTT.

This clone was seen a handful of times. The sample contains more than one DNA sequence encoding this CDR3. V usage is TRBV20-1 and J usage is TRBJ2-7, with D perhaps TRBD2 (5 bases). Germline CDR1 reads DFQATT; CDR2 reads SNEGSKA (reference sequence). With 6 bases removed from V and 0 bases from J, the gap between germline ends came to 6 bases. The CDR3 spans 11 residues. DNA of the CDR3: TGCAGTGCACGGGACTCCTACGAGCAGTACTTC. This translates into CSARDSYEQYF.